This paragraph reports one T cell receptor (beta chain). The source of the sample is a study of blood T cell repertoires in COVID-19. Study-wide context: Spain, Italy and the United States supplied samples that represented acute and convalescent COVID-19. PBMCs, B-cell-depleted T cells, or T cells provided the cDNA or gDNA that made up the material.

Method: immunoSEQ multiplex PCR; TCRdb's copy keeps in-frame clones and lacks some. The sample has 300,000 to 350,000 clones, 75% to 90% seen once. The CDR3 is made up of 16 amino acids. Trimming shortened V by 0 bases and J by 10 bases, and 17 bases separated the two germline ends. The germline CDR1 and CDR2 sequences are SGHRS and YFSETQ. The receptor's source is a young man who had recovered from COVID-19. The sequenced material came from PBMCs or T cells enriched from blood (not recorded which). The chain recombines TRBV5-1 with TRBJ1-6, with D possibly TRBD1 on 6 matching bases. CDR3 nucleotide sequence: TGCGCCAGCAGCTTGGGCATGACAGGAAGTGGATCACCCCTCCACTTT. The encoded protein is CASSLGMTGSGSPLHF.